This passage covers 2 T cell receptor beta chains from one sample sequenced in a study of radiotherapy plus CTLA-4 blockade in lung cancer. TCRdb keeps only in-frame clones here, not all; method: immunoSEQ multiplex PCR. Here the sample spans roughly 50,000 clones, roughly 84% being singletons. The material was peripheral blood, obtained from a patient treated with radiotherapy plus ipilimumab. These receptors all come from a human donor with non-small cell lung cancer who had a partial response to radiotherapy plus ipilimumab.

The chain is built from TRBV10-3 and TRBJ2-7; TRBD1 is a possible D gene (5 bases). CDR1 ENHRY and CDR2 SYGVKD come from the germline V gene. The germline V and J ends were trimmed by 0 bases and 5 bases, with 14 bases remaining between them. The CDR3 totals 15 residues. The CDR3 here is CAISESRQGRNEQYF. The CDR3 DNA reads as TGTGCCATCAGTGAGTCTCGGCAGGGTAGGAACGAGCAGTACTTC.

This clone appeared a single time. The chain uses TRBV5-6 and TRBJ2-5, with D possibly matching TRBD2 (7 bases). This CDR3 is built from 16 residues. V was cut by 0 bases and J by 1 base, with 13 bases left in between. Germline CDR1 reads SGHDT; CDR2 reads YYEEEE. CDR3 coding DNA: TGTGCCAGCAGCTTGGACCGGGGGGCCTTCCAAGAGACCCAGTACTTC. Its protein is CASSLDRGAFQETQYF. Based on the CDR3 plus reference TRBV5-6 and TRBJ2-5, the full variable domain is DAGVTQSPTHLIKTRGQQVTLRCSPKSGHDTVSWYQQALGQGPQFIFQYYEEEERQRGNFPDRFSGHQFPNYSSELNVNALLLGDSALYLCASSLDRGAFQETQYFGPGTRLLVL.